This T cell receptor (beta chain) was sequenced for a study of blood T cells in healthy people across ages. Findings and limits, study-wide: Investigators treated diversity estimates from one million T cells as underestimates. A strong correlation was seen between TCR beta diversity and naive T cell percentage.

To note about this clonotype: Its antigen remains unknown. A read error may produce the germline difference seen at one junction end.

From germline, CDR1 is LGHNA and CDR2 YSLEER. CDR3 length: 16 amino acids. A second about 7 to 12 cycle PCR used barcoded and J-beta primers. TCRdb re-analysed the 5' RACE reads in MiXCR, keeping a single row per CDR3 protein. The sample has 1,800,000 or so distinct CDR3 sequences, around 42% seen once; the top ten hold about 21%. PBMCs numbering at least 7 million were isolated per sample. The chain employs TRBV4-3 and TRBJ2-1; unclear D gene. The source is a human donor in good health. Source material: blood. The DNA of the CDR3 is TGCGCCAGCAGCCAAAATGAAGGGCTGACCTACAACGAGCAGTTCTTC. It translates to CASSQNEGLTYNEQFF.